One and the same sample provided the 25 T cell receptor beta chains below, sequenced in a study of blood T cell repertoires in COVID-19. Profiled with immunoSEQ multiplex PCR; TCRdb holds only in-frame clones, not every one. Here the sample spans fewer than 200,000 clones, approximately 87% being singletons. Input material: PBMCs or T cells enriched from blood (not recorded which). These receptors were collected from a woman aged 45-65 years who had recovered from COVID-19.

This chain connects TRBV5-1 to TRBJ1-6; D remains unclear. Germline CDR1 reads SGHRS; CDR2 reads YFSETQ. Trimming took 4 bases from V and 7 from J, leaving 15 bases between them. The CDR3 is made up of 15 amino acids. CDR3 nucleotide sequence: TGCGCCAGCAGCGTCGGAGGGCTGGGCAATTCACCCCTCCACTTT. Translation gives CASSVGGLGNSPLHF.

The chain links TRBV28 to TRBJ1-6; 11 positions match TRBD1. Germline V gives CDR1 MDHEN, CDR2 SYDVKM. Trimming cost V 5 bases and J 13 bases; bases outside gene matches: 1. The CDR3 runs 12 residues. The CDR3 DNA reads TGTGCCAGCAGTCGGGACAGGGGGCCCCTCCACTTT. It encodes CASSRDRGPLHF.

The chain employs TRBV11-2 and TRBJ2-5; 10 positions agree with TRBD2. CDR3 length equals 17 residues. Germline V CDR1 and CDR2: SGHAT, FQNNGV. J was trimmed by 1 base and V by 3 bases; bases with no gene match: 8. The CDR3 DNA reads as TGTGCCAGCAGCTTTTTACCAGGACTAGCGGCCCAAGAGACCCAGTACTTC. Amino acid sequence: CASSFLPGLAAQETQYF.

V and J are TRBV7-6 and TRBJ1-4; a weak D match, TRBD1 (6 bases). The V gene's germline CDR1 is SGHVS and CDR2 FNYEAQ. The CDR3 covers 13 residues. Trimming stripped 6 bases from V and 5 bases from J, with 10 bases between. Here the CDR3 reads CASSSDSNEKLFF. The DNA for the CDR3 is TGTGCCAGCAGTTCGGACAGCAATGAAAAACTGTTTTTT. The whole variable domain, filled in from reference TRBV7-6 and TRBJ1-4, reads GAGVSQSPRYKVTKRGQDVALRCDPISGHVSLYWYRQALGQGPEFLTYFNYEAQQDKSGLPNDRFSAERPEGSISTLTIQRTEQRDSAMYRCASSSDSNEKLFFGSGTQLSVL.

The rearrangement uses TRBV4-3 and TRBJ2-2, with no clear D. Germline V lookup: CDR1 LGHNA, CDR2 YSLEER. V was shortened by 4 bases and J by 6 bases, with 15 bases between the two germline ends. The CDR3 covers 15 residues. The CDR3 reads CASSRIWAVSGELFF. CDR3 coding DNA: TGCGCCAGCAGCCGCATCTGGGCTGTCTCCGGGGAGCTGTTTTTT.

The chain employs TRBV3-1 (or the pseudogene TRBV3-2) and TRBJ2-3; no clear D gene. From germline, CDR1 is LGHDT and CDR2 YNNKEL (reference sequence). The CDR3 has 13 residues. Between the trimmed V and J ends, which lost 7 bases and 0 bases, there was a span of 8 bases. In DNA, the CDR3 is TGTGCCAGCAATTCGAGAAGCACAGATACGCAGTATTTT. This gives the protein CASNSRSTDTQYF.

The chain is built from TRBV2 and TRBJ1-2, with D possibly TRBD1 on 5 matching bases. The CDR3 is 13 residues long. Germline CDR1 is SNHLY and CDR2 is FYNNEI. The ends were cut back, 6 bases at V and 5 bases at J, with 13 bases in the middle. The CDR3 coding sequence is TGTGCCAGCAGAGAACGGGGGATATATGGCTACACCTTC. This codes for CASRERGIYGYTF.

The chain combines TRBV28 with TRBJ1-2; 7 positions agree with TRBD1. The CDR3 consists of 13 residues. Germline V gene lookup returns CDR1 MDHEN and CDR2 SYDVKM. The ends lost 2 bases at V and 7 bases at J; junction bases unmatched: 4. In nucleotides, the CDR3 is TGTGCCAGCAGTTTAGGGGCAGGGGGTGGCTACACCTTC. It specifies CASSLGAGGGYTF.

The chain carries TRBV9 and TRBJ2-3; tentatively, D is TRBD2 (6 bases). Germline V CDR1 and CDR2: SGDLS, YYNGEE. The V gene lost 2 bases and the J gene lost 4 bases, with 14 bases spanning the gap. CDR3 size: 15 residues. The CDR3 DNA reads as TGTGCCAGCAGCGTTGACGGGAGTAGTCCAGATACGCAGTATTTT. It translates to CASSVDGSSPDTQYF. Looking up the rest from reference TRBV9 and TRBJ2-3 gives the full variable domain: DSGVTQTPKHLITATGQRVTLRCSPRSGDLSVYWYQQSLDQGLQFLIQYYNGEERAKGNILERFSAQQFPDLHSELNLSSLELGDSALYFCASSVDGSSPDTQYFGPGTRLTVL.

The CDR3 DNA reads TGTGCCTGGAGTGTACCCCTCCGGACCGGGGAGCTGTTTTTT. Translation: CAWSVPLRTGELFF. V usage is TRBV30 and J usage is TRBJ2-2; D is undetermined. Germline lookup yields CDR1 GTSNPN and CDR2 SVGIG (reference sequence). Trimming left V 0 bases short and J 5 bases short, with 10 bases between. CDR3 size: 14 residues.

The chain has TRBV15 and TRBJ2-3; a weak D match, TRBD1 (5 bases). There are 14 residues in the CDR3. Germline V CDR1 and CDR2: LNHNV, YYDKDF (reference sequence). The V end was cut by 3 bases, the J end by 2 bases, with 9 bases between. DNA of the CDR3: TGTGCCACCAGCAGGGGGCCCTCCACAGATACGCAGTATTTT. Translated: CATSRGPSTDTQYF.

J is TRBJ2-7 and V is TRBV5-6, with 7 positions matching TRBD1. CDR3 length: 15 residues. CDR1 and CDR2 from the germline V gene are SGHDT and YYEEEE. With 0 bases clipped from V and 1 base from J, the junction kept 4 bases outside the gene matches. The CDR3 loop is CASSLAGTASYEQYV. The DNA for the CDR3 is TGTGCCAGCAGCTTGGCCGGGACAGCTTCCTACGAGCAGTACGTC.

The V call is TRBV7-8, the J call TRBJ1-2, with a tentative D call TRBD1 (6 bases). The CDR3 covers 16 residues. CDR1 SGHVS and CDR2 FQNEAQ come from the germline V gene. Trimming removed 5 bases at V and 4 bases at J, with 20 bases between. The CDR3 DNA follows: TGTGCCAGCAGCCCACAACTAGGGGGTCGGTTCTATGGCTACACCTTC. It yields the protein CASSPQLGGRFYGYTF.

This chain connects TRBV5-4 to TRBJ2-7, with D possibly being TRBD2 (6 bases). Germline lookup yields CDR1 SGHNT and CDR2 YYREEE (reference sequence). The CDR3 has 15 amino acids. V lost 2 bases and J 2 bases, leaving 14 bases between the germline ends. The CDR3 spells CASSFGGILPYEQYV. DNA of the CDR3: TGTGCCAGCAGCTTTGGCGGGATCCTCCCCTACGAGCAGTACGTC.

V usage is TRBV19 and J usage is TRBJ1-5; D not certain. CDR3 length: 13 residues. The V end was cut by 1 base, the J end by 13 bases, with 14 bases between. Germline assignment: CDR1 LNHDA and CDR2 SQIVND (reference sequence). The CDR3 spells CASSIGGPRSQHF. The CDR3 coding sequence is TGTGCCAGTAGTATAGGCGGCCCTAGGTCACAGCATTTT.

V is TRBV5-6 and J is TRBJ1-3; 10 bases line up with TRBD1. The CDR3 runs 16 residues. Germline CDR1 is SGHDT and CDR2 is YYEEEE. The V gene end was trimmed by 6 bases and the J gene end by 4 bases; junction bases not matched to a gene: 10. CDR3 DNA sequence: TGTGCCAGCACGTCGGGACAGGGGATAGTAGGAAACACCATATATTTT. Amino acid sequence: CASTSGQGIVGNTIYF.

The chain employs TRBV3-1 (or the pseudogene TRBV3-2) and TRBJ1-5, with D maybe TRBD1 (6 bases). CDR3 length: 19 amino acids. V was shortened by 1 base and J by 6 bases, with 25 bases between the two germline ends. Germline CDR1 reads LGHDT; CDR2 reads YNNKEL (reference sequence). The CDR3 reads CASSQGGRGPESPVQPQHF. The CDR3 bases are TGTGCCAGCAGCCAAGGCGGCAGGGGACCCGAATCACCTGTTCAGCCCCAGCATTTT.

The chain recombines TRBV4-1 with TRBJ1-5; 8 bases map to TRBD1. The germline V gene has CDR1 MGHRA and CDR2 YSYEKL. The trim removed 2 bases at V and 0 bases at J, leaving 15 bases unmatched. This CDR3 comprises 20 residues. CDR3 sequence: CASSQPPTGVMIDSNQPQHF. The CDR3 coding sequence is TGCGCCAGCAGCCAACCTCCGACAGGGGTCATGATCGATAGCAATCAGCCCCAGCATTTT.

The chain employs TRBV2 and TRBJ2-5; 8 nucleotides line up with TRBD2. The V gene's germline CDR1 is SNHLY and CDR2 FYNNEI. The J segment lost 7 bases and the V segment lost 8 bases, leaving 3 bases of the junction unmatched. The CDR3 loop spans 11 amino acids. The CDR3 protein is CASSGGATQYF. In DNA, the CDR3 is TGTGCCAGCTCGGGGGGGGCGACCCAGTACTTC.

The gene calls are TRBV2 and TRBJ2-5, with TRBD2 matching over 7 bases. CDR3 size: 14 residues. Germline loops: CDR1 SNHLY, CDR2 FYNNEI. Trimming at V came to 8 bases and at J to 4 bases, leaving 10 bases not matched to a gene. DNA for the CDR3: TGTGCCAGCTGGGGCAGCTCGGGGGGAGAGACCCAGTACTTC. Translated: CASWGSSGGETQYF.

This chain links TRBV19 with TRBJ1-6; 7 bases line up with TRBD1. V was pared by 5 bases and J by 10 bases, with 5 bases of the junction left unmatched. The CDR3 covers 13 residues. Germline V CDR1 and CDR2: LNHDA, SQIVND (reference sequence). CDR3 nucleotide sequence: TGTGCCAGTAGTCTAAGGGACAGCTCACCCCTCCACTTT. It encodes CASSLRDSSPLHF. Complete variable domain (other parts from reference TRBV19 and TRBJ1-6): DGGITQSPKYLFRKEGQNVTLSCEQNLNHDAMYWYRQDPGQGLRLIYYSQIVNDFQKGDIAEGYSVSREKKESFPLTVTSAQKNPTAFYLCASSLRDSSPLHFGNGTRLTVT.

This sequence joins TRBV7-2 and TRBJ2-2; D remains unclear. From germline, CDR1 is SGHTA and CDR2 FQGNSA. Trimming shortened V by 4 bases and J by 6 bases, and 12 bases separated the two germline ends. This CDR3 region has 14 residues. The CDR3 coding sequence is TGTGCCAGCAGCTCGCGTAATTTCCCCGGGGAGCTGTTTTTT. It is translated as CASSSRNFPGELFF.

The gene calls are TRBV10-3 and TRBJ1-1; 7 nucleotides match TRBD1. The CDR3 totals 14 residues. The V and J ends lost 6 bases and 6 bases, in that order; junction bases with no gene match: 10. Germline V lookup: CDR1 ENHRY, CDR2 SYGVKD. The CDR3 loop is CAISGRDRDAEAFF. CDR3 in DNA: TGTGCCATCAGCGGGCGCGACAGGGACGCTGAAGCTTTCTTT.

Here the CDR3 reads CASSPRGFGQPQHF. Written as DNA, the CDR3 is TGTGCCAGCAGCCCCAGGGGATTTGGTCAGCCCCAGCATTTT. The V and J genes are TRBV9 and TRBJ1-5; a possible D gene is TRBD1 (6 bases). CDR1 is SGDLS and CDR2 is YYNGEE in the germline V gene. The V gene lost 4 bases and the J gene lost 6 bases, with 14 bases spanning the gap. The CDR3 length is 14 residues.

The chain recombines TRBV18 with TRBJ1-2; TRBD1 might be the D (5 bases). V was pared by 7 bases and J by 1 base, with 16 bases between. The CDR3 is 15 amino acids. The germline gives CDR1 KGHSH, CDR2 LQKENI. Here the CDR3 DNA reads TGTGCCAGCTGGGCGGGGACGGATCTTAACTATGGCTACACCTTC. Protein product: CASWAGTDLNYGYTF.